The rows below give T cell receptor beta chains drawn from one sample of a study of T cells in localized non-small cell lung cancer. This table comes from immunoSEQ multiplex PCR, and its TCRdb copy is limited to in-frame clones, with some not included. Seen here are 65,000 to 90,000 clones, over 60% observed once, and the top ten hold roughly 21%. This specimen was PBMCs, taken before any cancer treatment. Every receptor here comes from a man between 40 and 75 years old with stage II squamous cell lung carcinoma. Both conserved end residues are part of each CDR3. D genes are given only for firm matches. Size is stated for part of the rows, as once, few or many counts, or as a class when the clone is expanded.

CDR3nt	CDR3aa	d_gene	len	v_gene	j_gene	abundance
TGTGCCAGCAGCTTAGGCCGACGGGGGTGGGGCAATGAGCAGTTCTTC	CASSLGRRGWGNEQFF	.	16	TRBV7-8	TRBJ2-1	few
TGCGCCAGCAGCCCGGGACAGGGGGCATGGACTGAAGCTTTCTTT	CASSPGQGAWTEAFF	TRBD1	15	TRBV5-1	TRBJ1-1	.
TGCGCCAGCAGCCCTACAGCGTTCAACAATGAGCAGTTCTTC	CASSPTAFNNEQFF	.	14	TRBV5-1	TRBJ2-1	.
TGTGCCAGCAGCTTGGCCCTAACAGACAATGAGCAGTTCTTC	CASSLALTDNEQFF	.	14	TRBV5-4	TRBJ2-1	.
TGTGCCAGCAGCTCCCAGGGGGCAGGCACTGAAGCTTTCTTT	CASSSQGAGTEAFF	TRBD1	14	TRBV7-6	TRBJ1-1	.
TGTGCCAGCAGTGCGGAGGGCGGGAACACTGAAGCTTTCTTT	CASSAEGGNTEAFF	.	14	TRBV2	TRBJ1-1	.
TGTGCCAGCAGCTGGGGGGCAGGGTCGAATGAAAAACTGTTTTTT	CASSWGAGSNEKLFF	.	15	TRBV6-5	TRBJ1-4	.
TGTGCCAGCAGTTTAAGAGTTGCGCGGACCTTATCCTACGAGCAGTACTTC	CASSLRVARTLSYEQYF	.	17	TRBV28	TRBJ2-7	.
TGTGCCAGCAGCTTAGTAGGCCAGGGGCCGTCTAATGAAAAACTGTTTTTT	CASSLVGQGPSNEKLFF	.	17	TRBV7-9	TRBJ1-4	.
TGCGCCAGCAGCTACCGCTGGGGGCAGGGGACCCAGTACTTC	CASSYRWGQGTQYF	.	14	TRBV5-1	TRBJ2-5	.
TGTGCCAGTAGTATAGAGGGACATTATAGCAATCAGCCCCAGCATTTT	CASSIEGHYSNQPQHF	.	16	TRBV19	TRBJ1-5	.
TGTGCCAGCTCACCAGGGTTAGCGGGAGGGCCCTCCAACGTCCTGACTTTC	CASSPGLAGGPSNVLTF	TRBD2	17	TRBV18	TRBJ2-6	.
TGTGCCAGCTCACCACGCGAAGCGGGAGACACCGGGGAGCTGTTTTTT	CASSPREAGDTGELFF	TRBD2	16	TRBV18	TRBJ2-2	.
TGTGCCAGCGACCCCGGGACTAGCGGGGGGGCCGGTGAGCAGTACTTC	CASDPGTSGGAGEQYF	TRBD2	16	TRBV2	TRBJ2-7	.
TGTGCCAGCAGCGGACAGGGGGCCTCACCCCTCCACTTT	CASSGQGASPLHF	TRBD1	13	TRBV5-6	TRBJ1-6	.
TGTGCCAGCAGCTTTTCAGCGGGGGGGATGAATGAGCAGTTCTTC	CASSFSAGGMNEQFF	TRBD2	15	TRBV11-2	TRBJ2-1	.
TGCGCCAGCAGCTGGGCAGGGGACCGTACTGAAAAACTGTTTTTT	CASSWAGDRTEKLFF	.	15	TRBV5-1	TRBJ1-4	.
TGTGCCAGCAGTTTAGGGGGACTAGCGGGGGGACTCACAGATACGCAGTATTTT	CASSLGGLAGGLTDTQYF	TRBD2	18	TRBV28	TRBJ2-3	.
TGTGCCAGCAGCTTAGCGACCTCAACTGGCGGGCAGTACTTC	CASSLATSTGGQYF	.	14	TRBV11-1	TRBJ2-7	.
TGTGCCAGCAGCTTAGCCGGAGCGGGGGGGCCAGATACGCAGTATTTT	CASSLAGAGGPDTQYF	TRBD2	16	TRBV7-2	TRBJ2-3	.
TGTGCCAGCAGAGTCGACCGCTCTTCATCCTACGAGCAGTACTTC	CASRVDRSSSYEQYF	.	15	TRBV2	TRBJ2-7	.
TGTGCCAGCCGAGGCGGACTAGCGGGGTCCTCGAGCCAGTTCTTC	CASRGGLAGSSSQFF	TRBD2	15	TRBV28	TRBJ2-1	.
TGCGCCAGCAGAGCTAGCGGTCTGGGGGATACGCAGTATTTT	CASRASGLGDTQYF	TRBD2	14	TRBV4-1	TRBJ2-3	.
TGTGCCAGCAGATTTGGAGGCGGGAGAGGGGGGGTCGAGCAGTACTTC	CASRFGGGRGGVEQYF	.	16	TRBV27	TRBJ2-7	.
TGTGCCAGCAGTTACTCCGGGACAGCCCGTTACGAGCAGTACTTC	CASSYSGTARYEQYF	TRBD1	15	TRBV6-5	TRBJ2-7	.
TGTGCCTGGAGTGTCTCTCGGATCGACGAGCAGTACTTC	CAWSVSRIDEQYF	.	13	TRBV30	TRBJ2-7	few
TGTGCCAGCAGCTTACAGGGGGTTCGCACTGAAGCTTTCTTT	CASSLQGVRTEAFF	TRBD1	14	TRBV5-4	TRBJ1-1	.
TGTGCCAGCAGAAGGGGACAGGGGCGGCCGAACGAGCAGTACTTC	CASRRGQGRPNEQYF	TRBD1	15	TRBV2	TRBJ2-7	.
TGCGCCAGCAGCCCTAGAACGGCATTTGGGGGAGAGACCCAGTACTTC	CASSPRTAFGGETQYF	.	16	TRBV4-1	TRBJ2-5	.
TGTGCCAGCACCACCCTGGGGAAGAATGAAAAACTGTTTTTT	CASTTLGKNEKLFF	.	14	TRBV5-4	TRBJ1-4	.
TGTGCCAGCAGTAGGGACAGTGGGCCCTTCGAGCAGTACTTC	CASSRDSGPFEQYF	TRBD1	14	TRBV2	TRBJ2-7	.
TGTGCCAGCAGCTCTCCCCGACAGCCTCAAGAGACCCAGTACTTC	CASSSPRQPQETQYF	.	15	TRBV5-4	TRBJ2-5	.
TGTGCCAGTAGTATGAGACAGGTCTCTGGGGCCAACGTCCTGACTTTC	CASSMRQVSGANVLTF	.	16	TRBV19	TRBJ2-6	.
TGCGCCAGCAGCTTAGACCTTCACCAGGGATACGAGCAGTACTTC	CASSLDLHQGYEQYF	.	15	TRBV5-1	TRBJ2-7	.
TGCGCCAGCAGCCTAACGGGATCCAGCTCCTACGAGCAGTACTTC	CASSLTGSSSYEQYF	.	15	TRBV4-1	TRBJ2-7	.
TGTGCCAGCGGGGAGCGGGGGGCGTGGGAGACCCAGTACTTC	CASGERGAWETQYF	TRBD2	14	TRBV6-6	TRBJ2-5	.
TGTGCCAGCAGAATCCCCGGGAGCAATCAGCCCCAGCATTTT	CASRIPGSNQPQHF	.	14	TRBV7-2	TRBJ1-5	.
TGCGCCAGCAGCCAATACTTTGGACGGACCTATAGCAATCAGCCCCAGCATTTT	CASSQYFGRTYSNQPQHF	.	18	TRBV4-1	TRBJ1-5	.
TGTGCCAGCAGCTTGATGGTAACAGTCTATGGCTACACCTTC	CASSLMVTVYGYTF	.	14	TRBV5-5	TRBJ1-2	once
TGTGCCAGCAGCTCTAACAGGGGGAAGGTTGAGACCCAGTACTTC	CASSSNRGKVETQYF	TRBD1	15	TRBV7-2	TRBJ2-5	.
TGTGCCAGCAGCATCCACGAGGGGTTCAATTCACCCCTCCACTTT	CASSIHEGFNSPLHF	.	15	TRBV9	TRBJ1-6	.
TGTGCCAGCAGCCTAACTAGCGGGAGCTTCACCGGGGAGCTGTTTTTT	CASSLTSGSFTGELFF	TRBD2	16	TRBV5-8	TRBJ2-2	once
TGTGCCAGCAGCCCCTATTGGACGGGTAACTATGGCTACACCTTC	CASSPYWTGNYGYTF	.	15	TRBV6-5	TRBJ1-2	.
TGCGCCAGCAGCTTACCACAGGGTTACGAGCAGTACTTC	CASSLPQGYEQYF	.	13	TRBV5-1	TRBJ2-7	.
TGTGCCAGCAGCTTAGGCGGGGATACAGATACGCAGTATTTT	CASSLGGDTDTQYF	.	14	TRBV7-9	TRBJ2-3	.